The present TCR beta chain was sequenced within a study of CD8+CD57+ T cells in acquired aplastic anemia. Study summary: Isolated CD4+ and CD8+ cells, once sorted, yielded DNA averaging 3.2 ug.

The CDR3 spans 10 residues. Germline V gives CDR1 DFQATT, CDR2 SNEGSKA (reference sequence). V was trimmed by 7 bases and J by 5 bases, leaving 8 bases between them. Findings and limits, study-wide: With respect to CD8+ Simpson's diversity, patients and controls did not differ significantly.

TCR beta VDJ and CDR3 were profiled, and genomic DNA was the template. TCRdb re-called the reads with MiXCR, one entry per CDR3 protein. The sample has 250,000 to 300,000 distinct CDR3 sequences, 45% to 65% seen once. With regard to this clonotype: The antigen remains undetermined.

The chain couples TRBV20-1 to TRBJ1-1; no clear D. The TCR was taken from a human donor with severe aplastic anemia or a healthy control (not recorded which). Specimen: sorted CD4+, CD8+, or CD8+CD57+ T cells (not recorded which) from PBMCs. CDR3 in amino acids: CSVLGTEAFF. In DNA form, the CDR3 reads TGCAGTGTTTTGGGGACTGAAGCTTTCTTT.